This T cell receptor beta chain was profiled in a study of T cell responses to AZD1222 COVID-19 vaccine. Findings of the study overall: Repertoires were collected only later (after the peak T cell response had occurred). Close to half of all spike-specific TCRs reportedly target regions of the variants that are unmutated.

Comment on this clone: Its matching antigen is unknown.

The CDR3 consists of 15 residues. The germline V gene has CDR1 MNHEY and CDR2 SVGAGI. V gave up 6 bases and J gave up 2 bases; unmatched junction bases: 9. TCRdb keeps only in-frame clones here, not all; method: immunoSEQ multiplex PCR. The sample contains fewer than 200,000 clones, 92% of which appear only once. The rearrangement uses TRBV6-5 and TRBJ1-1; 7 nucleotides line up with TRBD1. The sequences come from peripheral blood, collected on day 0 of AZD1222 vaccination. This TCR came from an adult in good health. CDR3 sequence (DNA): TGTGCCAGCAGCCCAGGGGGGGAGAGAAACACTGAAGCTTTCTTT. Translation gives CASSPGGERNTEAFF.